A single sample is the source of the 24 T cell receptor beta chains below, sequenced in a study of cytomegalovirus exposure and HLA in healthy donors (TCRdb year 2017). The library was prepared using the immunoSEQ multiplex PCR assay. For the multiplex PCR, a mixture combining 60 forward primers for TCR Vbeta segments and 13 reverse primers for TCR Jbeta segments was used. The table was pulled from immuneACCESS by TCRdb, which kept in-frame rearrangements only. Such tables lose some clones; where checked, under half of the loss comes from unresolved V genes, and the rest has no known cause. Within this sample are 75,000 to 90,000 clones, with around three fifths of them counted one time only. 15% of the sample is taken by the ten largest. Sequencing was carried out using PBMCs. The receptors derive from a woman in her thirties or forties in good health and CMV-seropositive.

The CDR3 nucleotides are TGTGCCATCAGTGCATCGGGTAGCGGGAGGTCACAGAGCTCCTACAATGAGCAGTTCTTC. This encodes CAISASGSGRSQSSYNEQFF. This chain connects TRBV10-3 to TRBJ2-1; TRBD2 aligns across 10 bases. The V segment lost 4 bases and the J segment 0 bases; nucleotides outside the gene matches: 15. In germline, CDR1 is ENHRY, CDR2 SYGVKD. The CDR3 is 20 amino acids.

The chain combines TRBV30 with TRBJ1-2; weak D call: TRBD1 (6 bases). From germline, CDR1 is GTSNPN and CDR2 SVGIG (reference sequence). V dropped 5 bases and J dropped 4 bases, with 17 bases sitting between them. CDR3 length: 14 amino acids. DNA of the CDR3: TGTGCCTGGGCAACAAAGGGGGATGGCTATGGCTACACCTTC. Translated, it gives CAWATKGDGYGYTF. Supplemented by reference TRBV30 and TRBJ1-2, the full variable domain reads SQTIHQWPATLVQPVGSPLSLECTVEGTSNPNLYWYRQAAGRGLQLLFYSVGIGQISSEVPQNLSASRPQDRQFILSSKKLLLSDSGFYLCAWATKGDGYGYTFGSGTRLTVV.

This chain uses TRBV30 with TRBJ1-5, with a weak D call TRBD1 (5 bases). The CDR3 covers 14 residues. Germline CDR1 and CDR2: GTSNPN and SVGIG (reference sequence). Trimming stripped 0 bases from V and 4 bases from J, with 10 bases between. For the CDR3, the DNA is TGTGCCTGGAGTGTTCTGGCAGGGAATCAGCCCCAGCATTTT. Residues: CAWSVLAGNQPQHF.

The chain combines TRBV27 with TRBJ2-3; 7 bases align to TRBD2. Trimming took 3 bases from V and 4 from J; bases not matched to a gene: 4. CDR1 MNHEY and CDR2 SMNVEV come from the germline V gene (reference sequence). CDR3 length equals 14 residues. The CDR3 is CASSFFAGADTQYF. The CDR3 region has the DNA TGTGCCAGCAGTTTTTTTGCGGGAGCAGATACGCAGTATTTT.

The V call is TRBV5-1, the J call TRBJ2-5; weak D call: TRBD2 (6 bases). TRBJ2-7 matches the DNA end more closely, so the J call is doubtful. CDR1 SGHRS and CDR2 YFSETQ come from the germline V gene. The CDR3 totals 14 residues. The chain's CDR3 is CASSLRGQGGEQYF. The CDR3 region has the DNA TGCGCCAGCAGCCTCAGAGGTCAGGGAGGCGAGCAGTACTTC.

The rearrangement uses TRBV27 and TRBJ2-3, with D possibly matching TRBD2 (5 bases). Trimming left V 6 bases short and J 4 bases short, with 17 bases between. This CDR3 spans 15 amino acids. Germline V CDR1 and CDR2: MNHEY, SMNVEV (reference sequence). This CDR3 is CASSRRAPRADTQYF. For the CDR3, the DNA is TGTGCCAGCAGCCGACGGGCTCCGAGGGCAGATACGCAGTATTTT.

This CDR3 reads CASSPLQGSSEAFF. DNA of the CDR3: TGTGCCAGCTCACCACTCCAGGGGTCGTCTGAAGCTTTCTTT. This chain uses TRBV18 with TRBJ1-1, with D possibly matching TRBD1 (6 bases). This CDR3 is built from 14 residues. Deletions cut 1 base from V and 6 bases from J, with 12 bases between. Germline V lookup: CDR1 KGHSH, CDR2 LQKENI.

In the case of this clone: One end of the junction does not line up with germline, which may come from a read error. The chain recombines TRBV7-9 with TRBJ1-2; possibly TRBD1 for D (5 bases). Germline values: CDR1 SEHNR, CDR2 FQNEAQ (reference sequence). CDR3 length equals 12 residues. CDR3 in amino acids: CSSSPDIYGYTF. CDR3 coding DNA: TGTTCCAGCAGCCCGGACATATATGGCTACACCTTC.

The chain is built from TRBV2 and TRBJ2-3, with D hard to call. The CDR3 length is 15 residues. Trimming took off 3 bases at V and 2 bases at J, with 12 bases between the two ends. CDR1 and CDR2 (germline): SNHLY, FYNNEI. The CDR3 sequence is CASSEAETSTDTQYF. DNA for the CDR3: TGTGCCAGCAGTGAGGCGGAAACTTCCACAGATACGCAGTATTTT.

This chain connects TRBV11-2 to TRBJ2-1, with TRBD2 as a possible D gene (5 bases). Between the trimmed V and J ends, which lost 1 base and 7 bases, there was a span of 11 bases. CDR1 and CDR2 (germline): SGHAT, FQNNGV. This CDR3 is 14 amino acids long. The CDR3: CASSLVGLSNEQFF. In DNA, the CDR3 is TGTGCCAGCAGCTTAGTCGGACTCTCTAATGAGCAGTTCTTC.

The chain couples TRBV7-2 to TRBJ1-5; TRBD1 might be the D (5 bases). Looked up from germline, CDR1 is SGHTA and CDR2 is FQGNSA. V was cut by 1 base and J by 9 bases, with 16 bases left in between. This CDR3 has 15 amino acids. The CDR3 loop is CASSLDTGSSRPQHF. CDR3 sequence (DNA): TGTGCCAGCAGCTTAGATACAGGTAGTTCTCGGCCCCAGCATTTT.

The J gene is TRBJ2-7, the V gene TRBV7-2; D gene ambiguous. This CDR3 spans 15 amino acids. Trimming removed 2 bases from V and 6 bases from J, with 17 bases in between. Germline values: CDR1 SGHTA, CDR2 FQGNSA. CDR3 sequence: CASSLSSAIPGEQYF. In nucleotides, the CDR3 is TGTGCCAGCAGCTTAAGCTCGGCGATCCCGGGCGAGCAGTACTTC.

The V call is TRBV19, the J call TRBJ1-1, with TRBD1 matching 11 bases. CDR1 LNHDA and CDR2 SQIVND come from the germline V gene (reference sequence). Trimming cost V 5 bases and J 4 bases; bases outside gene matches: 6. The length of the CDR3 is 15 residues. The CDR3 protein is CASSWDRGKVTEAFF. CDR3 nucleotides: TGTGCCAGTAGTTGGGACAGGGGGAAGGTCACTGAAGCTTTCTTT.

The chain joins TRBV10-2 to TRBJ1-1; TRBD1 might be the D (6 bases). V shed 6 bases and J shed 12 bases, with 20 bases lying between them. The CDR3 loop spans 13 amino acids. Per germline, CDR1 WSHSY and CDR2 SAAADI. Written as DNA, the CDR3 is TGCGCCAGCAGCGATCCGGGACACCAGGGGACTTTCTTT. It is translated as CASSDPGHQGTFF.

The genes are TRBV27 and TRBJ2-5; no clear D gene. The germline V gene has CDR1 MNHEY and CDR2 SMNVEV (reference sequence). The CDR3 runs 13 residues. V shed 6 bases and J shed 4 bases, with 12 bases lying between them. In DNA form, the CDR3 reads TGTGCCAGCAGGGCCACGAACCCAGAGACCCAGTACTTC. Protein: CASRATNPETQYF.

The chain employs TRBV2 and TRBJ2-3; D perhaps matches TRBD2 (6 bases). From germline, CDR1 is SNHLY and CDR2 FYNNEI. Trimming shortened V by 5 bases and J by 1 base, and 16 bases separated the two germline ends. This CDR3 is 16 amino acids long. The CDR3 coding sequence is TGTGCCAGCAGTACCGGAGGGGCTTCGGGCACAGATACGCAGTATTTT. Amino acid sequence: CASSTGGASGTDTQYF.

The V call is TRBV7-2, the J call TRBJ2-7; D not certain. This CDR3 comprises 12 residues. Germline assignment: CDR1 SGHTA and CDR2 FQGNSA. Trimming cost V 2 bases and J 2 bases, with 4 bases left between them. The CDR3 spells CASSLRAYEQYF. The CDR3 DNA is TGTGCCAGCAGCTTACGGGCCTACGAGCAGTACTTC.

The chain has TRBV28 and TRBJ1-2; D ambiguous. Germline V gene sequence: CDR1 MDHEN, CDR2 SYDVKM. This CDR3 contains 12 residues. Deletions cut 3 bases from V and 7 bases from J, with 9 bases between. The CDR3 DNA reads as TGTGCCAGCAGTTTCGTATTTAGTGGCTACACCTTC. Protein product: CASSFVFSGYTF.

This clone has a handful of counts. The rearrangement links TRBV6-1 to TRBJ2-7, with 8 bases that match TRBD1. Germline V gives CDR1 MNHNS, CDR2 SASEGT. Germline trimming cut 7 bases from V and 1 base from J; bases unmatched to any gene: 6. The CDR3 covers 14 residues. The CDR3 nucleotides are TGTGCCAGCACACGGACAGGGCCGTCCTACGAGCAGTACTTC. This gives the protein CASTRTGPSYEQYF.

This chain connects TRBV7-2 to TRBJ1-3; weak D call: TRBD1 (5 bases). The CDR3 covers 13 residues. The V and J ends lost 2 bases and 7 bases respectively, with 9 bases between them. The germline V gene encodes CDR1 SGHTA and CDR2 FQGNSA. CDR3 in amino acids: CASSLPKGNTIYF. The CDR3 nucleotides are TGTGCCAGCAGCTTACCGAAGGGGAACACCATATATTTT. Supplemented by reference TRBV7-2 and TRBJ1-3, the full variable domain reads GAGVSQSPSNKVTEKGKDVELRCDPISGHTALYWYRQSLGQGLEFLIYFQGNSAPDKSGLPSDRFSAERTGGSVSTLTIQRTQQEDSAVYLCASSLPKGNTIYFGEGSWLTVV.

In regard to this clone: A read error may produce the germline difference seen at one junction end. V and J are TRBV6-5 and TRBJ1-3; no firm D call. This CDR3 has 14 amino acids. From germline, CDR1 is MNHEY and CDR2 SVGAGI. The CDR3, as DNA: TGTGCCAGCAGTTCCCCGGGGTCCGGAAACACCACATATTTT. This gives the protein CASSSPGSGNTTYF.

This clone was counted at least ten times. V gene TRBV10-3 combines with J gene TRBJ2-2; 8 bases match TRBD1. The V segment lost 10 bases and the J segment 2 bases; nucleotides outside the gene matches: 3. The CDR3 contains 13 residues. The germline gives CDR1 ENHRY, CDR2 SYGVKD. The DNA for the CDR3 is TGTGCCACACAGGGGGAAAACACCGGGGAGCTGTTTTTT. Translating gives CATQGENTGELFF.

This clone occurred a few times. The V call is TRBV11-2, the J call TRBJ2-7, with D tentatively TRBD2 (7 bases). Germline values: CDR1 SGHAT, CDR2 FQNNGV. The CDR3 loop spans 15 amino acids. V gave up 6 bases and J gave up 0 bases, with 15 bases separating them. As DNA, the CDR3 is TGTGCCAGCAGGTCCCCCGGGGGGCGCTCCTACGAGCAGTACTTC. This gives the protein CASRSPGGRSYEQYF.

Concerning this clone: At one end, the junction sequence differs from germline, possibly due to a read error. The chain couples TRBV4-2 to TRBJ1-2; D possibly corresponds to TRBD1 (5 bases). The V gene's germline CDR1 is LGHNA and CDR2 YNFKEQ. This CDR3 is 14 amino acids long. CDR3 nucleotide sequence: TGTGCCAGCAGTCAAGGTCAGGGAAGCTATGGCTACACCTTC. It yields the protein CASSQGQGSYGYTF.